This T cell receptor beta chain came from a study of blood T cell repertoires in COVID-19. Study-wide context: Whether acute or convalescent, the COVID-19 samples came from the United States, Italy and Spain. T cells, B-cell-depleted T cells, or PBMCs provided the cDNA or gDNA that served as material.

The Seattle site enrolled patients during active infection and followed them longitudinally. This clone appeared a few times. Original methodology: Amplification from reference gene primers served as the basis for estimated nucleated cell counts. TCRdb keeps only in-frame clones here, not all; method: immunoSEQ multiplex PCR. That table gives V, J and clone size, and the DNA gave D and trimming. The sample has 250,000 or so clones; about 87% are singletons. V lost 2 bases, J lost 3 bases, and 9 bases lay in between. CDR1 and CDR2 from the germline V gene are MNHEY and SVGAGI. The CDR3 consists of 14 residues.

This TCR derives from a woman aged 25 to 39 with COVID-19, enrolled during active disease. This sequence joins TRBV6-5 and TRBJ2-3; weak D call: TRBD1 (5 bases). What was sequenced was peripheral blood. CDR3 in DNA: TGTGCCAGCAGTTACCAGGGAAGGACAGATACGCAGTATTTT. Residues: CASSYQGRTDTQYF.